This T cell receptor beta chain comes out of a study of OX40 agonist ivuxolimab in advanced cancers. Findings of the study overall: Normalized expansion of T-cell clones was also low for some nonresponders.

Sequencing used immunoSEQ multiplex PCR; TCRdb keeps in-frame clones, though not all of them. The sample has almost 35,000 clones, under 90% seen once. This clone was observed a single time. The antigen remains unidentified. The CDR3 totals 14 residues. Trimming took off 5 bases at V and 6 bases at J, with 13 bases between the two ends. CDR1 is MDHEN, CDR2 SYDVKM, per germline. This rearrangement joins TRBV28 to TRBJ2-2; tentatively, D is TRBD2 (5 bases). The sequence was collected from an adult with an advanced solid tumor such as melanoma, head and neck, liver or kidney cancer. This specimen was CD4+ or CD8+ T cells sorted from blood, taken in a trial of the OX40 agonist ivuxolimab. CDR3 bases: TGTGCCAGCAGTCTCTTCGGGGTCGCCGGGGAGCTGTTTTTT. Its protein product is CASSLFGVAGELFF.